Listed below are T cell receptor beta chains from one sample, sequenced in a study of control samples from healthy donors and cancer patients. TCRdb keeps only in-frame clones here, not all; method: immunoSEQ multiplex PCR. The data show more than 85,000 clones, roughly 80% seen once. Input material: PBMCs. The receptors here all came from a man aged 65 to 85 with lung cancer. CDR3s include the opening cysteine and the closing phenylalanine or tryptophan. A D gene is named only where the DNA matches it firmly. Clone size appears in some rows only: once, few, many, or a class for an expanded clone.

D	size	V	J	CDR3	DNA
TRBD1	.	TRBV5-1	TRBJ1-4	CASRQGAGEKLFF	TGCGCCAGCAGACAGGGGGCAGGAGAAAAACTGTTTTTT
TRBD1	.	TRBV5-1	TRBJ1-2	CASSPTGTYGYTF	TGCGCCAGCAGCCCGACAGGGACCTATGGCTACACCTTC
.	few	TRBV6-6	TRBJ1-3	CASLPTQGGTGNTIYF	TGTGCCAGCCTACCTACTCAGGGTGGGACTGGAAACACCATATATTTT
TRBD1	.	TRBV7-9	TRBJ1-2	CASSSGQGYYGYTF	TGTGCCAGCAGCTCGGGACAGGGATACTATGGCTACACCTTC
.	.	TRBV9	TRBJ1-2	CASSPNPGRESGYTF	TGTGCCAGCAGCCCGAATCCGGGAAGGGAATCTGGCTACACCTTC
TRBD1	.	TRBV18	TRBJ1-2	CASSPDNRDRKGYTF	TGTGCCAGCTCACCTGATAATCGGGACAGGAAAGGCTACACCTTC
TRBD1	.	TRBV2	TRBJ1-1	CASSELSGTGGLLSTEAFF	TGTGCCAGCAGTGAACTTTCCGGGACAGGGGGGCTGTTGTCCACTGAAGCTTTCTTT
.	few	TRBV25-1	TRBJ2-1	CASSDSRGIGGNEQFF	TGTGCCAGCAGTGATTCTAGGGGGATCGGGGGCAATGAGCAGTTCTTC
.	once	TRBV5-1	TRBJ1-2	CASSLEWTPNYGYTF	TGCGCCAGCAGCTTGGAATGGACACCAAACTATGGCTACACCTTC
.	.	TRBV6-1	TRBJ2-7	CASSETWGASSYEQYF	TGTGCCAGCAGTGAAACGTGGGGGGCTAGCTCCTACGAGCAGTACTTC
.	.	TRBV23-1	TRBJ1-5	CAITHWGERSNQPQHF	TGCGCCATCACACACTGGGGGGAAAGAAGCAATCAGCCCCAGCATTTT
TRBD2	.	TRBV24-1	TRBJ2-1	CATSDRTSYNEQFF	TGTGCCACCAGTGATAGGACTAGTTACAATGAGCAGTTCTTC
.	.	TRBV6-5	TRBJ2-7	CASGRIQGSSYEQYF	TGTGCCAGCGGTAGGATACAGGGTAGCTCCTACGAGCAGTACTTC
TRBD1	.	TRBV7-9	TRBJ1-2	CASSLPPGQGYGYTF	TGTGCCAGCAGCTTACCCCCGGGACAGGGCTATGGCTACACCTTC
.	.	TRBV7-9	TRBJ1-3	CASSRAASGNTIYF	TGTGCCAGCAGCCGGGCTGCCTCTGGAAACACCATATATTTT
.	.	TRBV6-1	TRBJ2-7	CASSETGTGVYEQYF	TGTGCCAGCAGTGAAACGGGGACCGGGGTCTACGAGCAGTACTTC
.	.	TRBV9	TRBJ1-2	CASSVGGQTPGGYTF	TGTGCCAGCAGCGTAGGTGGACAGACTCCGGGGGGCTACACCTTC
TRBD1	.	TRBV6-2/TRBV6-3	TRBJ1-6	CASSYTGGMRSPLHF	TGTGCCAGCAGTTATACAGGGGGAATGCGTTCACCCCTCCACTTT
.	.	TRBV29-1	TRBJ1-2	CSVDSGYGYTF	TGCAGCGTTGACTCAGGCTATGGCTACACCTTC
.	once	TRBV7-3	TRBJ1-4	CASRPGRLFNEKLFF	TGTGCCAGCAGACCGGGACGCCTTTTTAATGAAAAACTGTTTTTT
.	once	TRBV29-1	TRBJ2-7	CSVEAAYEQYF	TGCAGCGTTGAGGCAGCCTACGAGCAGTACTTC
.	.	TRBV3-1/TRBV3-2	TRBJ1-1	CASSQEGIGVFF	TGTGCCAGCAGCCAGGAGGGGATTGGCGTTTTCTTT
TRBD1	.	TRBV5-1	TRBJ2-2	CASSSHGTVNTGELFF	TGCGCCAGCAGCTCGCACGGGACAGTTAACACCGGGGAGCTGTTTTTT
.	.	TRBV7-8	TRBJ2-1	CASSLAGSNEQFF	TGTGCCAGCAGCTTGGCCGGGAGCAATGAGCAGTTCTTC
TRBD2	.	TRBV5-1	TRBJ2-5	CASSQQRGPGETQYF	TGCGCCAGCAGCCAGCAGCGGGGGCCGGGGGAGACCCAGTACTTC
.	once	TRBV11-2	TRBJ1-4	CASSLVGQKGVEKLFF	TGTGCCAGCAGCTTAGTTGGACAAAAAGGGGTTGAAAAACTGTTTTTT
.	few	TRBV10-2	TRBJ1-5	CASRHTGTYSNQPQHF	TGCGCCAGCAGGCATACCGGGACATATAGCAATCAGCCCCAGCATTTT
.	once	TRBV3-1/TRBV3-2	TRBJ1-1	CASSQARGRSEAFF	TGTGCCAGCAGCCAAGCTCGTGGTAGGTCTGAAGCTTTCTTT
TRBD1	.	TRBV4-2	TRBJ1-2	CASSQDRGPKDYGYTF	TGTGCCAGCAGCCAAGACAGGGGGCCCAAGGACTATGGCTACACCTTC
.	once	TRBV7-2	TRBJ2-7	CASSLGGPYEQYF	TGTGCCAGCAGCTTAGGGGGGCCCTACGAGCAGTACTTC
.	once	TRBV20-1	TRBJ2-5	CSATPQETQYF	TGCAGTGCTACCCCTCAAGAGACCCAGTACTTC
TRBD2	.	TRBV7-7	TRBJ2-3	CASSLTGGNTDTQYF	TGTGCTAGCAGCTTAACCGGGGGGAACACAGATACGCAGTATTTT
.	.	TRBV28	TRBJ2-3	CASRDYSTDTQYF	TGTGCCAGCAGGGACTACTCCACAGATACGCAGTATTTT
.	once	TRBV2	TRBJ1-2	CASSETPQGVYGYTF	TGTGCCAGCAGTGAAACTCCACAGGGAGTTTATGGCTACACCTTC
.	.	TRBV18	TRBJ2-2	CASSQRQLNTGELFF	TGTGCCAGCTCACAACGACAGTTGAACACCGGGGAGCTGTTTTTT
TRBD1	once	TRBV7-9	TRBJ1-6	CASTQGSPLHF	TGTGCCAGCACACAGGGGTCACCCCTCCACTTT
.	.	TRBV27	TRBJ2-7	CASSLRAEDSYEQYF	TGTGCCAGCAGTTTAAGGGCAGAGGACTCCTACGAGCAGTACTTC
.	.	TRBV5-6	TRBJ2-5	CASSLRVQQETQYF	TGTGCCAGCAGCTTGCGGGTCCAACAAGAGACCCAGTACTTC
.	.	TRBV29-1	TRBJ2-5	CSVGTYGGTQYF	TGCAGCGTAGGGACATACGGAGGGACCCAGTACTTC
TRBD1	.	TRBV7-2	TRBJ1-2	CASSRTGNYGYTF	TGTGCCAGCAGTAGGACAGGCAACTATGGCTACACCTTC
.	few	TRBV18	TRBJ2-7	CASSADRVGLYEQYF	TGTGCCAGCTCGGCTGACAGGGTGGGACTATACGAGCAGTACTTC
.	once	TRBV27	TRBJ1-6	CASSLQNNSPLHF	TGTGCCAGCAGTTTGCAGAACAATTCACCCCTCCACTTT
TRBD1	.	TRBV10-2	TRBJ2-1	CASGRQGNNEQFF	TGCGCCAGCGGTAGACAGGGGAATAATGAGCAGTTCTTC
TRBD1	.	TRBV10-3	TRBJ1-1	CAIRGQGAVNTEAFF	TGTGCCATCAGGGGACAGGGGGCGGTGAACACTGAAGCTTTCTTT
TRBD2	.	TRBV19	TRBJ2-1	CASRTGTSGGPFF	TGTGCCAGTAGAACGGGGACTAGCGGGGGGCCCTTCTTC
.	.	TRBV6-5	TRBJ1-5	CASRADGNSNQPQHF	TGTGCCAGCAGAGCTGACGGGAATAGCAATCAGCCCCAGCATTTT
.	.	TRBV28	TRBJ2-2	CASRVVKGRLPGELFF	TGTGCCAGCAGAGTTGTGAAGGGTCGGTTACCCGGGGAGCTGTTTTTT
TRBD1	.	TRBV5-6	TRBJ1-2	CASSLAGTGGRGYTF	TGTGCCAGCAGCTTGGCTGGGACAGGGGGCAGGGGCTACACCTTC
.	.	TRBV12-3/TRBV12-4	TRBJ1-5	CASSLAGSQPQHF	TGTGCCAGCAGTTTAGCGGGGAGTCAGCCCCAGCATTTT
.	.	TRBV5-6	TRBJ2-3	CASTLGWDTQYF	TGTGCCAGCACCCTTGGCTGGGATACGCAGTATTTT
.	.	TRBV7-9	TRBJ1-1	CASSPTGAEAFF	TGTGCCAGCAGTCCCACGGGCGCTGAAGCTTTCTTT
.	.	TRBV11-2	TRBJ2-3	CASLPGPLRSTDTQYF	TGTGCCAGTCTACCGGGACCCCTCCGTAGCACAGATACGCAGTATTTT
TRBD2	few	TRBV19	TRBJ2-3	CASSMAGGSTDTQYF	TGTGCCAGTAGTATGGCGGGGGGAAGCACAGATACGCAGTATTTT